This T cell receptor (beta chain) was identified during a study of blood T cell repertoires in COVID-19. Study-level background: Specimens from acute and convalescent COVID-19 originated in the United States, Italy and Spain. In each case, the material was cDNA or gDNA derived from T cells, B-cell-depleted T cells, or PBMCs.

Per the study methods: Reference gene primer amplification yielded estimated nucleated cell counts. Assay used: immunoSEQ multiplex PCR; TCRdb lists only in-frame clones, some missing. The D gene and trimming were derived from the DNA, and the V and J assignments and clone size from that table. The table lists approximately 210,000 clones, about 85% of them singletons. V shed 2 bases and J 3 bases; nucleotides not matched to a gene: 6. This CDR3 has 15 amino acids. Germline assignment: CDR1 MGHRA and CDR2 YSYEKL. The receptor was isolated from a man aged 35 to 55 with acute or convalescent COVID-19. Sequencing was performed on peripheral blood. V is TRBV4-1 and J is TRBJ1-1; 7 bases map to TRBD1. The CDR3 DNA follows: TGCGCCAGCAGCCAAAACCAGGGGGTTTACACTGAAGCTTTCTTT. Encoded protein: CASSQNQGVYTEAFF.